This T cell receptor beta chain was sequenced during a study of OX40 agonist ivuxolimab in advanced cancers. This CDR3 contains 14 residues. Germline values: CDR1 SGHVS, CDR2 FQNEAQ. Trimming took 5 bases from V and 1 from J; bases not matched to a gene: 4. A remark on this clone: Its target is not known.

Data came from immunoSEQ multiplex PCR; TCRdb stores just in-frame clones and leaves some out. The sample contains tens of thousands of clones, approximately 89% of which appear only once. Study outcomes and limitations: Clonal expansion from baseline to week 6 occurred in both CD4+ and CD8+ T cells.

This receptor was taken from an adult with an advanced solid tumor such as melanoma, head and neck, liver or kidney cancer. The sequenced sample was CD4+ or CD8+ T cells sorted from blood, obtained in a trial of the OX40 agonist ivuxolimab. V is TRBV7-8 and J is TRBJ1-1, with TRBD1 matching 7 bases. The CDR3: CASSTGQTNTEAFF. CDR3 sequence (DNA): TGTGCCAGCAGCACGGGACAGACGAACACTGAAGCTTTCTTT.